This entry features one T cell receptor beta chain sequence. Using immunoSEQ multiplex PCR, the repertoire was profiled, and TCRdb retains in-frame clones only, with some absent. The sample contains more than 200,000 clones, around 90% of which appear only once. The sample is drawn from a study of blood T cell repertoires in COVID-19. Overall study context: Acute and convalescent COVID-19 specimens originated in the United States, Italy and Spain.

CDR3 length: 15 residues. In germline, CDR1 is SNHLY, CDR2 FYNNEI. V was shortened by 4 bases and J by 2 bases, with 11 bases between the two germline ends. Sequencing input: peripheral blood. This TCR came from a man aged 65 to 79 with acute or convalescent COVID-19. The chain employs TRBV2 and TRBJ2-2; perhaps TRBD2 as D (6 bases). CDR3 protein: CASSVGGINTGELFF. The CDR3 DNA reads as TGTGCCAGCAGTGTGGGGGGTATCAACACCGGGGAGCTGTTTTTT. The full variable domain, rest sourced from reference TRBV2 and TRBJ2-2, is EPEVTQTPSHQVTQMGQEVILRCVPISNHLYFYWYRQILGQKVEFLVSFYNNEISEKSEIFDDQFSVERPDGSNFTLKIRSTKLEDSAMYFCASSVGGINTGELFFGEGSRLTVL.